This paragraph reports one TCR beta chain. No antigen is known for it. V was cut by 3 bases and J by 8 bases, with 17 bases left in between. The CDR3 sequence is 16 residues long. From germline, CDR1 is MGHRA and CDR2 YSYEKL. The sample comes from a study of OX40 agonist ivuxolimab in advanced cancers. Clones were read by immunoSEQ multiplex PCR, and TCRdb kept only the in-frame ones, dropping some. The sample holds about 37,000 clones, around four fifths seen once. Study observations and caveats: Researchers did not establish what antigens the expanded peripheral T cells target.

The source material was CD4+ or CD8+ T cells sorted from blood, sampled in a trial of the OX40 agonist ivuxolimab. The chain joins TRBV4-1 to TRBJ1-6; weak D call: TRBD1 (6 bases). The TCR was taken from an adult with an advanced solid tumor such as melanoma, head and neck, liver or kidney cancer. The CDR3: CASSQGGGRRDSPLHF. DNA of the CDR3: TGCGCCAGCAGCCAGGGGGGCGGCAGGCGGGATTCACCCCTCCACTTT.